The rows below give T cell receptor beta chains drawn from one sample of a study of Graves' ophthalmopathy and Graves' hyperthyroidism. A single record per CDR3 protein comes from TCRdb applying MiXCR to the multiplex PCR reads. The table includes over a million distinct CDR3 sequences, 36% detected once. Sequenced: peripheral blood or thyroid tissue (not recorded which). Receptors originate from an adult man with Graves' hyperthyroidism. Both conserved end residues are part of each CDR3. The order of the fields is clone size, V gene, D gene, J gene, CDR3 protein, CDR3 DNA. D genes are given only for firm matches. Size is stated for part of the rows, as once, few or many counts, or as a class when the clone is expanded.

NA,TRBV9,NA,TRBJ1-4,CASSRGEDEKLFF,TGTGCCAGCAGCCGAGGTGAAGATGAAAAACTGTTTTTT
few,TRBV3-1,TRBD1,TRBJ2-7,CASSQLTGGSAHEQYF,TGTGCCAGCAGCCAACTGACAGGGGGCAGTGCACACGAGCAGTACTTC
few,TRBV2,NA,TRBJ2-2,CASSPRGRDTGELFF,TGTGCCAGCAGTCCGCGGGGACGTGACACCGGGGAGCTGTTTTTT
many,TRBV14,NA,TRBJ1-6,CASSQEGYSPLHF,TGTGCCAGCAGCCAAGAAGGGTATTCACCCCTCCACTTT
NA,TRBV9,TRBD1,TRBJ1-4,CASSATGIDREGKLFF,TGTGCCAGCAGCGCGACAGGGATTGACAGGGAGGGAAAACTGTTTTTT
many,TRBV7-9,NA,TRBJ2-7,CASSLSTSRHEQYF,TGTGCCAGCAGCTTGAGCACAAGTAGACACGAGCAGTACTTC
NA,TRBV20-1,NA,TRBJ2-5,CSARDSRGQETQYF,TGCAGTGCTAGAGATTCCAGGGGCCAAGAGACCCAGTACTTC
NA,TRBV14,TRBD2,TRBJ2-7,CASSQDRSGALREQYF,TGTGCCAGCAGCCAAGATAGAAGCGGGGCCCTTCGCGAGCAGTACTTC
NA,TRBV10-3,TRBD1,TRBJ2-1,CAIRSTGGRPYNEQFF,TGTGCCATCAGGTCAACAGGGGGCAGGCCCTACAATGAGCAGTTCTTC
many,TRBV7-9,TRBD1,TRBJ1-2,CASSRGRTGDYGYTF,TGTGCCAGCAGCCGGGGCAGGACAGGGGACTATGGCTACACCTTC
few,TRBV7-9,NA,TRBJ2-7,CASSQDPQGTRWAEQYF,TGTGCCAGCAGCCAAGACCCCCAGGGGACCCGCTGGGCCGAGCAGTACTTC
many,TRBV7-9,TRBD1,TRBJ2-7,CASSSTGAYYEQYF,TGTGCCAGCAGCTCCACAGGGGCCTACTACGAGCAGTACTTC
NA,TRBV7-9,NA,TRBJ1-4,CASSLGRRENEKLFF,TGTGCCAGCAGCTTAGGTCGGAGGGAGAATGAAAAACTGTTTTTT
NA,TRBV12-3/TRBV12-4,TRBD2,TRBJ2-7,CASSFGLGGEYEQYF,TGTGCCAGCAGTTTCGGACTAGGCGGGGAGTACGAGCAGTACTTC
many,TRBV29-1,NA,TRBJ1-2,CSVEDREPGGYTF,TGCAGCGTTGAAGATCGCGAACCGGGAGGCTACACCTTC
many,TRBV7-8,TRBD1,TRBJ1-1,CASSLAVTGALMNTEAFF,TGTGCCAGCAGCTTAGCGGTCACAGGGGCTCTCATGAACACTGAAGCTTTCTTT
few,TRBV7-9,NA,TRBJ2-5,CASSLEQRETQYF,TGTGCCAGCAGCTTAGAACAGCGGGAGACCCAGTACTTC
NA,TRBV5-6,NA,TRBJ1-2,CASSFVTFAGYTF,TGTGCCAGCAGCTTCGTTACGTTTGCTGGCTACACCTTC
many,TRBV5-1,NA,TRBJ2-7,CASSREGVEQYF,TGCGCCAGCAGCCGCGAGGGGGTCGAGCAGTACTTC
many,TRBV10-3,TRBD1,TRBJ2-2,CAIRRDRGNTGELFF,TGTGCCATCAGAAGGGACAGAGGGAACACCGGGGAGCTGTTTTTT
few,TRBV5-5,NA,TRBJ1-1,CASSLVPGQKTTEAFF,TGTGCCAGCAGCTTGGTTCCCGGACAGAAGACCACTGAAGCTTTCTTT
NA,TRBV19,NA,TRBJ2-7,CASSGWSGTHGYEQYF,TGTGCCAGTAGTGGATGGTCCGGGACGCACGGTTACGAGCAGTACTTC
many,TRBV20-1,NA,TRBJ2-7,CSARPDTSNYEQYF,TGCAGTGCTAGACCCGACACGAGCAACTACGAGCAGTACTTC
NA,TRBV2,TRBD1,TRBJ2-2,CASSRSGTGTAGELFF,TGTGCCAGCAGCCGATCCGGGACAGGAACGGCCGGGGAGCTGTTTTTT
NA,TRBV29-1,TRBD1,TRBJ1-2,CSVGGRGTGHYGYTF,TGCAGCGTGGGGGGTCGCGGGACAGGACACTATGGCTACACCTTC
NA,TRBV20-1,TRBD1,TRBJ1-5,CSARLGQAPRASNQPQHF,TGCAGTGCTAGATTGGGACAGGCTCCTCGGGCGAGCAATCAGCCCCAGCATTTT
few,TRBV7-9,NA,TRBJ2-7,CASSLSIAFGEQYF,TGTGCCAGCAGTTTATCGATAGCCTTTGGCGAGCAGTACTTC
many,TRBV2,TRBD1,TRBJ1-1,CAAGGTEAFF,TGTGCTGCAGGGGGAACGGAAGCTTTCTTT
few,TRBV14,TRBD1,TRBJ2-7,CASSVDRGPSSYEQYF,TGTGCCAGTAGTGTCGACAGGGGGCCGAGCTCCTACGAGCAGTACTTC
many,TRBV29-1,NA,TRBJ2-2,CSVERITTGELFF,TGCAGCGTTGAACGTATAACCACCGGGGAGCTGTTTTTT
few,TRBV20-1,NA,TRBJ2-5,CSATAGGANQYF,TGCAGTGCTACGGCCGGTGGGGCGAATCAGTACTTC
many,TRBV28,TRBD1,TRBJ1-2,CASRNRGRWGYTF,TGTGCCAGCAGGAACAGGGGGCGGTGGGGCTACACCTTC
few,TRBV6-5,NA,TRBJ2-7,CALRGQGLDEQYF,TGTGCCTTACGGGGGCAGGGTCTTGACGAGCAGTACTTC
NA,TRBV10-3,NA,TRBJ2-7,CAISFGVTYEQYF,TGTGCCATCAGTTTCGGGGTCACCTACGAGCAGTACTTC
NA,TRBV10-3,NA,TRBJ1-6,CASSYFNTANSLLHF,TGTGCCAGCAGTTACTTCAATACCGCGAATTCACTCCTCCACTTT
few,TRBV19,TRBD1,TRBJ2-7,CASSFSTGAYEQYF,TGTGCCAGTAGTTTCTCGACAGGGGCCTACGAGCAGTACTTC